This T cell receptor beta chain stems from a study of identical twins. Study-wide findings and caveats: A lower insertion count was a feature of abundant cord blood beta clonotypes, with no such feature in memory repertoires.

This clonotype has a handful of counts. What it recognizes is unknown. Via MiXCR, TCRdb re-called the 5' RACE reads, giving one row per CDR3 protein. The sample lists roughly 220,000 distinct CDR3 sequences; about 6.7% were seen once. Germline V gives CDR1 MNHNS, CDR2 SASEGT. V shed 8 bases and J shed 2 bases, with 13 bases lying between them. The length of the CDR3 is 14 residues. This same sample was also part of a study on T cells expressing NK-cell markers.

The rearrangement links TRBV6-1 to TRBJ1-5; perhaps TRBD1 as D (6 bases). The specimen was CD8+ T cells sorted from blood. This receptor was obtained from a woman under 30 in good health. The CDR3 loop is CASLTGSRNQPQHF. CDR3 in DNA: TGTGCCAGCCTAACAGGGAGCCGCAATCAGCCCCAGCATTTT.